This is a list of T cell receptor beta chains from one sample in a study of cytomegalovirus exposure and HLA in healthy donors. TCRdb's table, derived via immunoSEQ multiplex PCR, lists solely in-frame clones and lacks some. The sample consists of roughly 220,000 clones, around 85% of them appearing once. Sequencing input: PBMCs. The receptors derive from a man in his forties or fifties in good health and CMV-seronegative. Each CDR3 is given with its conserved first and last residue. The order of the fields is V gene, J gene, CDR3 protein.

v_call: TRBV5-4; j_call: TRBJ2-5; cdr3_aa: CASKVGAGETQYF
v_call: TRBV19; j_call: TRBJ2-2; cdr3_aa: CASRWERTQANTGELFF
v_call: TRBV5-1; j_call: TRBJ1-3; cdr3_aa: CASSADRGGNTIYF
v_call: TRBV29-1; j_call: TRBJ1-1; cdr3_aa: CSAKYRRVEAFF
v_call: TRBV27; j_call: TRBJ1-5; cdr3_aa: CASSLGGRNQPQHF
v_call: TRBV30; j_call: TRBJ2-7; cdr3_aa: CAWSVIRAYEQYF
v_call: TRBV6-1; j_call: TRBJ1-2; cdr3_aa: CASRQGFNYGYTF
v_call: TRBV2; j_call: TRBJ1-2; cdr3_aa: CASSAPGGVVNGYTF
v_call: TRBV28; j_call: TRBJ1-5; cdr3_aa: CASKTGSHSNQPQHF
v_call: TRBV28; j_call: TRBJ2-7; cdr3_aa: CASSSGQRTPYEQYF
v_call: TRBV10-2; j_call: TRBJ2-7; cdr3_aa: CASSESSQGEVYF
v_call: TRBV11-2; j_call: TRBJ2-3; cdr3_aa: CASSSLQWEGRNTQYF
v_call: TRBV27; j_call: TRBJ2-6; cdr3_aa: CASSGRSGANVLTF
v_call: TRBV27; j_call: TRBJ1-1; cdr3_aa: CASSLRGPVHTEAFF
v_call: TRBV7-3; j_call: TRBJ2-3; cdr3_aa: CASSPGREKGTQYF
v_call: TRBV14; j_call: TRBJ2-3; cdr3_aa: CASSPWTRKDTQYF
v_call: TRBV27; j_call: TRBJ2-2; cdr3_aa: CASSPGGLAGHTGELFF
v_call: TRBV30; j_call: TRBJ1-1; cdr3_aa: CAWTTVVEAFF
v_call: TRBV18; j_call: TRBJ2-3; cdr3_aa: CASSPVSLAGGNTDTQYF
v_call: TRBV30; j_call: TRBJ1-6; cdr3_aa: CAWSEVGVGNSPLHF
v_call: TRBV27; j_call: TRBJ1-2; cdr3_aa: CASRQTGTSGYTF
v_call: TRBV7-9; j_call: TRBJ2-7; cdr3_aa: CSSSPIGQGSYSYEQYF
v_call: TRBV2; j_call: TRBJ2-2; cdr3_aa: CASSEPMNTGELFF
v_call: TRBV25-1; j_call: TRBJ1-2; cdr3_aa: CASSEADRGSGGYTF
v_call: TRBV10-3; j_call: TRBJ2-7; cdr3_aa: CAISEPGGSYEQYF
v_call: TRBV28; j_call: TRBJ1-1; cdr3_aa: CASTQRAEAFF
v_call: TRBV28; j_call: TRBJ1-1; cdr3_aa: CASSFMGQGGEAFF
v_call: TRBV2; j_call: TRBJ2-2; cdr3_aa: CAGKAGTGELFF
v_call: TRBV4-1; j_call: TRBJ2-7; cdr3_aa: CASSQDEGIDRGQYF
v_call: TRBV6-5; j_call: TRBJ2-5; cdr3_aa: CASNKGRVETQYF
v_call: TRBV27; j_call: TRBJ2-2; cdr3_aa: CASSLSSRGTGELFF
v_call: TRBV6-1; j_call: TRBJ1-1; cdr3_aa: CASRYRGNTEAFF
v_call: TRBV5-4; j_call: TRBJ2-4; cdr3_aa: CASSSGLAGVLENIQYF
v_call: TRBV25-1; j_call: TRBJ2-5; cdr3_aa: CASFALAGVQETQYF
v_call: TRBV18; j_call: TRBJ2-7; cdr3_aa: CASSSRTASYEQYF
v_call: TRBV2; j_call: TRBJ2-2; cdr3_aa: CASNQREGGELFF
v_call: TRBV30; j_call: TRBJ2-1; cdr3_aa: CAWSVAGGLNEQFF
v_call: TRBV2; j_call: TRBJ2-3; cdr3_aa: CASSRTGGANTQYF
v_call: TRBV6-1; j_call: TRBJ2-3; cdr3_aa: CASIVTSGSSDTQYF
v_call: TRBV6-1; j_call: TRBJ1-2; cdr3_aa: CASSEEGEYGYTF